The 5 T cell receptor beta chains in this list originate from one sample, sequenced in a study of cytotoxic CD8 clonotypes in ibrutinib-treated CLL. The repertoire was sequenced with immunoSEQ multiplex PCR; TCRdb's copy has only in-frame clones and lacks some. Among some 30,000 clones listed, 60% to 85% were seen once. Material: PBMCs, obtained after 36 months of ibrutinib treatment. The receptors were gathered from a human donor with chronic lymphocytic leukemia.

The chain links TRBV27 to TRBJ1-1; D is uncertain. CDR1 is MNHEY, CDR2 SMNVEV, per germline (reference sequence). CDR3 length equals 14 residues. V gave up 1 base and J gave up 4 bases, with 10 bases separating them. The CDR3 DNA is TGTGCCAGCAGTTTATGGGGTTTGGGCACTGAAGCTTTCTTT. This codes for CASSLWGLGTEAFF.

The CDR3 reads CASSSAPYNEQFF. CDR3 nucleotide sequence: TGTGCCAGCAGCTCCGCGCCCTACAATGAGCAGTTCTTC. V is TRBV7-9 and J is TRBJ2-1, with no clear D. This CDR3 spans 13 amino acids. Trimming removed 4 bases at V and 2 bases at J, with 6 bases between. Per germline, CDR1 SEHNR and CDR2 FQNEAQ (reference sequence).

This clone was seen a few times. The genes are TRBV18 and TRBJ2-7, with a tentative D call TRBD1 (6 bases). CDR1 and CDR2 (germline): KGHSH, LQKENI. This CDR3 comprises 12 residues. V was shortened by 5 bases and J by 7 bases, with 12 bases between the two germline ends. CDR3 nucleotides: TGTGCCAGCTCATTAAGAGGGGGAGAGCAGTACTTC. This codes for CASSLRGGEQYF.

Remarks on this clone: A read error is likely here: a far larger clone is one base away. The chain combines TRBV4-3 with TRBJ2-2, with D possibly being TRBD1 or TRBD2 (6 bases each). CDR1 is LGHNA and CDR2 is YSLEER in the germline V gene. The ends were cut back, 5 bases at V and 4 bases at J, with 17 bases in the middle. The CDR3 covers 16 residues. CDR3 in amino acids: CASSLGRGLGTGELFF. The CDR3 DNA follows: TGCGCCAGCAGCTTGGGACGGGGGCTTGGCACCGGGGAGCTGTTTTTT.

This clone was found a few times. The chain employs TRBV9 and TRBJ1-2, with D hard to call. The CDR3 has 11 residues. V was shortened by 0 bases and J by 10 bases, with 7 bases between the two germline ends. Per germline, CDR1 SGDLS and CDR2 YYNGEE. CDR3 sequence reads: CASSVDGDYTF. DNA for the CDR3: TGTGCCAGCAGCGTAGATGGGGACTACACCTTC. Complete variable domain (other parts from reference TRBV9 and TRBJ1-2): DSGVTQTPKHLITATGQRVTLRCSPRSGDLSVYWYQQSLDQGLQFLIQYYNGEERAKGNILERFSAQQFPDLHSELNLSSLELGDSALYFCASSVDGDYTFGSGTRLTVV.